These 25 T cell receptor beta chains were sequenced from one sample in a study of control samples from healthy donors and cancer patients (TCRdb year 2020). The library came from the immunoSEQ multiplex PCR assay. Held by TCRdb, this immuneACCESS table contains in-frame sequences only and omits some clones. Under half of the omission traces to an unresolved V gene where checked; the cause of the rest is unknown. The sample yields some 150,000 clones; 91% were counted once. Approximately 2.9% of the sample is in the top ten clones. Sequencing was done on a sample of blood. These receptors were collected from a man aged 25 to 40 in good health.

The chain is built from TRBV7-9 and TRBJ2-2; 7 positions agree with TRBD1. Germline CDR1 reads SEHNR; CDR2 reads FQNEAQ (reference sequence). The J segment lost 1 base and the V segment lost 2 bases, leaving 1 base of the junction unmatched. This CDR3 is built from 15 residues. The CDR3 DNA sequence: TGTGCCAGCAGCTTAAGGACAGGGAACACCGGGGAGCTGTTTTTT. Residues: CASSLRTGNTGELFF.

The CDR3 region is CASSFNGIPLNTEAFF. The CDR3 DNA is TGCGCCAGCAGCTTTAACGGGATCCCATTGAACACTGAAGCTTTCTTT. The chain carries TRBV5-1 and TRBJ1-1; D remains ambiguous. The V and J ends lost 2 bases and 0 bases respectively, with 14 bases between them. The CDR3 totals 16 residues. CDR1 is SGHRS and CDR2 is YFSETQ in the germline V gene.

This chain links TRBV5-1 with TRBJ1-6, with TRBD1 matching over 9 bases. Germline V CDR1 and CDR2: SGHRS, YFSETQ. V dropped 4 bases and J dropped 9; count of bases not matched to a gene: 5. The CDR3 extends over 14 amino acids. CDR3 loop: CASSMGQGGSPLHF. CDR3 coding DNA: TGCGCCAGCAGCATGGGACAGGGAGGTTCACCCCTCCACTTT.

This clone has a handful of counts. The V and J genes are TRBV7-8 and TRBJ1-5; D uncertain. Germline-derived CDR1 and CDR2 are SGHVS and FQNEAQ. V dropped 5 bases and J dropped 7 bases, with 15 bases sitting between them. This CDR3 has 14 residues. The CDR3 loop reads CASSQSSGLQPQHF. For the CDR3, the DNA is TGTGCCAGCAGCCAGTCGTCTGGGCTACAGCCCCAGCATTTT.

The J gene is TRBJ1-2, the V gene TRBV11-2; maybe TRBD1 (6 bases). CDR1 is SGHAT, CDR2 FQNNGV, per germline. The CDR3 covers 13 residues. V lost 1 base to trimming and J lost 5 bases, with 8 bases between them. The CDR3 nucleotides are TGTGCCAGCAGCTTAGGGGGGGCATATGGCTACACCTTC. Residues: CASSLGGAYGYTF.

Only one count was recorded for this clone. CDR3 protein: CASSFGALDTQYF. The CDR3 DNA follows: TGTGCCAGCAGTTTTGGGGCCCTAGATACGCAGTATTTT. The chain links TRBV12-3 or TRBV12-4 to TRBJ2-3, with D possibly being TRBD1 (5 bases). CDR3 size: 13 residues. Between the trimmed V and J ends, which lost 3 bases and 5 bases, there was a span of 9 bases.

This clone has only one observation. The chain uses TRBV29-1 and TRBJ2-7, with a possible D match to TRBD1 (6 bases). Trimming stripped 7 bases from V and 0 bases from J, with 10 bases between. Germline CDR1 and CDR2: SQVTM and ANQGSEA. The CDR3 consists of 12 residues. The CDR3 reads CSAYRDSYEQYF. The CDR3 region has the DNA TGCAGCGCATACAGGGACTCCTACGAGCAGTACTTC.

The table lists this clone with a few counts. This sequence joins TRBV9 and TRBJ2-7, with TRBD2 matching 7 bases. V shed 4 bases and J 0 bases; nucleotides not matched to a gene: 4. The germline CDR1 and CDR2 sequences are SGDLS and YYNGEE. The CDR3 is made up of 14 amino acids. The CDR3 nucleotides are TGTGCCAGCAGCAAGGGAGGGGTCTCCTACGAGCAGTACTTC. Translated: CASSKGGVSYEQYF. The variable domain in full, completed from reference TRBV9 and TRBJ2-7, reads DSGVTQTPKHLITATGQRVTLRCSPRSGDLSVYWYQQSLDQGLQFLIQYYNGEERAKGNILERFSAQQFPDLHSELNLSSLELGDSALYFCASSKGGVSYEQYFGPGTRLTVT.

The V call is TRBV4-1, the J call TRBJ1-4; no clear D gene. V gave up 3 bases and J gave up 2 bases, with 7 bases separating them. The CDR3 length is 14 residues. Germline V lookup: CDR1 MGHRA, CDR2 YSYEKL. The CDR3 DNA sequence: TGCGCCAGCAGCCAGGGGATTACTAATGAAAAACTGTTTTTT. It is translated as CASSQGITNEKLFF.

J is TRBJ1-2 and V is TRBV4-2; possibly TRBD1 for D (5 bases). CDR1 and CDR2 (germline): LGHNA, YNFKEQ. V was cut by 3 bases and J by 5 bases, with 16 bases left in between. The CDR3 has 15 amino acids. CDR3 sequence reads: CASSQGTNGFYGYTF. The CDR3 nucleotides are TGTGCCAGCAGCCAGGGGACGAACGGTTTTTATGGCTACACCTTC.

The chain employs TRBV11-2 and TRBJ2-1, with D perhaps TRBD1 or TRBD2 (5 bases each). The length of the CDR3 is 14 residues. CDR1 is SGHAT, CDR2 FQNNGV, per germline. Trimming removed 4 bases at V and 7 bases at J, with 14 bases between. The CDR3 loop reads CASSSLKEGNEQFF. The CDR3 DNA follows: TGTGCCAGCAGCTCACTAAAAGAGGGGAATGAGCAGTTCTTC.

This clone was recorded once. This chain links TRBV6-9 with TRBJ1-4, with D unclear. Trimming shortened V by 4 bases and J by 0 bases, and 9 bases separated the two germline ends. Germline lookup yields CDR1 MNHGY and CDR2 SVAAGI. The CDR3 totals 15 residues. DNA of the CDR3: TGTGCCAGCAGTTCCGGGGAGGCAACTAATGAAAAACTGTTTTTT. It is translated as CASSSGEATNEKLFF.

This sequence joins TRBV19 and TRBJ1-3; D call uncertain. Looked up from germline, CDR1 is LNHDA and CDR2 is SQIVND (reference sequence). V was clipped by 1 base and J by 8 bases, with 12 bases between them. This CDR3 region has 14 residues. DNA for the CDR3: TGTGCCAGTAGTATAGTAAGTTTCGCGGACACCATATATTTT. The encoded protein is CASSIVSFADTIYF.

This clone has only one observation. The chain carries TRBV5-5 and TRBJ1-1; D unresolved. The germline V gene encodes CDR1 SGHKS and CDR2 YYEKEE (reference sequence). The CDR3 is 13 amino acids. With 0 bases removed from V and 7 bases from J, the gap between germline ends came to 10 bases. The CDR3 loop is CASSLEEILEAFF. The DNA of the CDR3 is TGTGCCAGCAGCTTGGAGGAGATACTTGAAGCTTTCTTT.

The V gene is TRBV7-2, the J gene TRBJ1-1, with a weak D call TRBD1 (5 bases). The germline V gene has CDR1 SGHTA and CDR2 FQGNSA. Trimming stripped 6 bases from V and 4 bases from J, with 24 bases between. The CDR3 contains 17 residues. The CDR3 DNA sequence: TGTGCCAGCAGGCCTTCGAGGCCAGGGATAAGAGGCACTGAAGCTTTCTTT. Translation: CASRPSRPGIRGTEAFF. The variable domain in full, completed from reference TRBV7-2 and TRBJ1-1, reads GAGVSQSPSNKVTEKGKDVELRCDPISGHTALYWYRQSLGQGLEFLIYFQGNSAPDKSGLPSDRFSAERTGGSVSTLTIQRTQQEDSAVYLCASRPSRPGIRGTEAFFGQGTRLTVV.

Details on this clone: This CDR3 is also generated by other DNA sequences in the sample. The chain joins TRBV30 to TRBJ1-1, with D perhaps TRBD1 (5 bases). Trimming pared 0 bases from V and 2 bases from J, leaving 7 bases between. CDR1 and CDR2 (germline): GTSNPN, SVGIG (reference sequence). CDR3 length: 13 amino acids. CDR3: CAWSVGVNTEAFF. The CDR3 DNA is TGTGCCTGGAGTGTAGGGGTTAACACTGAAGCTTTCTTT.

The rearrangement joins TRBV28 to TRBJ1-2; TRBD1 matches at 11 bases. The V segment lost 6 bases and the J segment 3 bases; nucleotides outside the gene matches: 3. Germline V gene lookup returns CDR1 MDHEN and CDR2 SYDVKM. The CDR3 runs to 14 residues. The CDR3 DNA reads TGTGCCAGCAGGGGACAGGGGGTTTACTATGGCTACACCTTC. Translating gives CASRGQGVYYGYTF.

This clone has a single count. The chain has TRBV9 and TRBJ2-3; weak D call: TRBD2 (5 bases). This CDR3 has 15 amino acids. The germline gives CDR1 SGDLS, CDR2 YYNGEE. V was cut by 0 bases and J by 1 base, with 9 bases left in between. This CDR3 reads CASSVVASRTDTQYF. The CDR3 DNA is TGTGCCAGCAGCGTAGTGGCTAGCCGCACAGATACGCAGTATTTT.

This chain links TRBV5-1 with TRBJ2-1; 7 bases are a match to TRBD1. Germline V gene data show CDR1 as SGHRS and CDR2 as YFSETQ. After removal of 2 bases from V and 2 bases from J, the junction contained 4 bases not matched to a gene. CDR3 length equals 15 residues. The CDR3 sequence: CASSLQGNPYNEQFF. DNA of the CDR3: TGCGCCAGCAGCTTACAGGGGAACCCCTACAATGAGCAGTTCTTC.

This sequence joins TRBV10-3 and TRBJ1-1; no clear D. The V gene's germline CDR1 is ENHRY and CDR2 SYGVKD. Trimming shortened V by 3 bases and J by 4 bases, and 9 bases separated the two germline ends. The CDR3 consists of 13 residues. CDR3 sequence: CAISEGIGTEAFF. CDR3 sequence (DNA): TGTGCCATCAGTGAAGGGATTGGCACTGAAGCTTTCTTT.

The chain carries TRBV10-3 and TRBJ1-2, with 8 bases aligning to TRBD1. This CDR3 has 15 amino acids. Germline V gene sequence: CDR1 ENHRY, CDR2 SYGVKD. V dropped 4 bases and J dropped 6; count of bases not matched to a gene: 10. The CDR3 DNA reads as TGTGCCATCAGTGTCGAGACAGGGGAGACAGATGGCTACACCTTC. Translation gives CAISVETGETDGYTF.

The CDR3 protein is CASSPSGIGSGNTIYF. The CDR3 DNA reads TGTGCCAGCTCACCAAGCGGCATCGGTTCTGGAAACACCATATATTTT. The rearrangement joins TRBV18 to TRBJ1-3; D unclear. V lost 2 bases and J 1 base, leaving 12 bases between the germline ends. This CDR3 contains 16 residues. Germline V gene sequence: CDR1 KGHSH, CDR2 LQKENI.

This clone was seen a single time. The chain couples TRBV2 to TRBJ2-2, with 7 bases identical to TRBD1. Germline assignment: CDR1 SNHLY and CDR2 FYNNEI. This CDR3 has 15 amino acids. The trim removed 4 bases at V and 4 bases at J, leaving 6 bases unmatched. CDR3 DNA: TGTGCCAGCAGTGGACAGGGCGGGTCCACCGGGGAGCTGTTTTTT. Translated: CASSGQGGSTGELFF.

This clone was counted between two and nine times. This sequence joins TRBV10-1 and TRBJ1-1, with unresolved D. Per germline, CDR1 WNHNN and CDR2 SYGVQD (reference sequence). This CDR3 spans 13 amino acids. Trimming shortened V by 1 base and J by 4 bases, and 7 bases separated the two germline ends. In DNA form, the CDR3 reads TGCGCCAGCAGTGAGTATCGTGGCACTGAAGCTTTCTTT. Encoded protein: CASSEYRGTEAFF.

V is TRBV24-1 and J is TRBJ2-5, with D maybe TRBD2 (6 bases). The CDR3 spans 16 residues. The germline gives CDR1 KGHDR, CDR2 SFDVKD. Trimming removed 3 bases from V and 3 bases from J, with 16 bases in between. CDR3 DNA sequence: TGTGCCACCAGTGATACCCCGAAAACGGGGGAAGAGACCCAGTACTTC. Translation: CATSDTPKTGEETQYF.